This section outlines one T cell receptor (beta chain) sequence together with its context. The V end lost 3 bases, the J end lost 3 bases, and 15 bases lay between the germline ends. Germline assignment: CDR1 KGHDR and CDR2 SFDVKD. The CDR3 is 16 residues long. These data originate in a study of identical twins. TCRdb itself ran the 5' RACE reads through MiXCR, one entry per CDR3 protein. The sample shows about 920,000 distinct CDR3 sequences, roughly an eighth of them seen only once. These data were also filed under a second study, of yellow fever vaccine responses in identical twins.

The chain is built from TRBV24-1 and TRBJ2-3, with TRBD1 as a possible D gene (5 bases). The clonotype was recovered from a woman under 30 in good health. Sequences were obtained from PBMCs. The CDR3 DNA is TGTGCCACCAGTGATCAAAGACAGAGGTCTACAGATACGCAGTATTTT. It translates to CATSDQRQRSTDTQYF.